The next 16 T cell receptor beta chains were all read from a single sample in a study of tumor and adjacent non-tumor tissue in lung cancer. No cell sorting was done before RNA was extracted from the tissue. The library came from three nested PCR rounds adapted from ARM-PCR protocols. TCRdb reanalysed the multiplex PCR reads using MiXCR and keeps one entry per CDR3 protein. The sample lists about 110,000 distinct CDR3 sequences; roughly 75% were seen once. The sequencing sample was made of lung tumor tissue. These receptors originate from an older woman with non-small cell lung cancer.

The chain links TRBV20-1 to TRBJ2-3, with D possibly matching TRBD2 (6 bases). V lost 2 bases and J 3 bases, leaving 12 bases between the germline ends. The CDR3 extends over 14 amino acids. Per germline, CDR1 DFQATT and CDR2 SNEGSKA (reference sequence). The CDR3 DNA reads TGCAGTGCTAGAAGGACTACCAGGACAGATACGCAGTATTTT. This gives the protein CSARRTTRTDTQYF.

A few counts support this clonotype. This clone may be a read error of a much larger clone one base away. The V gene is TRBV4-3, the J gene TRBJ1-5; a possible D gene is TRBD1 (5 bases). The CDR3 consists of 15 residues. Germline CDR1 LGHNA, CDR2 YSLEER. CDR3 protein: CASNQEEGRNQPQHF. CDR3 in DNA: TGCGCCAGCAACCAAGAAGAGGGGCGGAATCAGCCCCAGCATTTT.

A word on this clonotype: At one end, the junction sequence differs from germline, possibly due to a read error. The J gene is TRBJ2-5, the V gene TRBV5-4; D tentatively fits TRBD1 or TRBD2 (5 bases each). Germline V gene sequence: CDR1 SGHNT, CDR2 YYREEE (reference sequence). The CDR3 has 16 amino acids. The CDR3 DNA reads as TGTCCCAGCAGCCGAAGAGGGGAGTATGATGGCGAGACCCAGTACTTC. Its translation is CPSSRRGEYDGETQYF.

Remarks on this clonotype: The conserved final phenylalanine or tryptophan is absent from the CDR3, which likely points to a read error. The chain recombines TRBV12-3 or TRBV12-4 with TRBJ2-7, with D uncertain. Between the trimmed V and J ends, which lost 8 bases and 5 bases, there was a span of 10 bases. CDR3 length: 11 residues. The DNA for the CDR3 is TGTGCCAGCTGTAACGAGGACGAGCAGTACTTA. Its protein product is CASCNEDEQYL.

The chain uses TRBV2 and TRBJ1-1; unclear D gene. Trimming took off 3 bases at V and 7 bases at J, with 18 bases between the two ends. The CDR3 has 15 residues. The germline V gene has CDR1 SNHLY and CDR2 FYNNEI. CDR3 region: CASSELLSTKGEAFF. As DNA, the CDR3 is TGTGCCAGCAGTGAGCTTCTCTCAACAAAGGGTGAAGCTTTCTTT.

Notes on this clonotype: A read error may account for a junction end that differs from germline. The V call is TRBV11-3, the J call TRBJ2-1, with 9 positions matching TRBD2. Germline CDR1 and CDR2: SGHNT and YENEEA. This CDR3 comprises 17 residues. The CDR3 DNA follows: TGTGCCAGCAGTTTAGAGTTGACTAGCGGAAGCCTCAATGAGCAATTCTTC. Encoded protein: CASSLELTSGSLNEQFF.

This clonotype was observed many times. The chain couples TRBV20-1 to TRBJ2-3; D may be TRBD2 (6 bases). CDR1 and CDR2 (germline): DFQATT, SNEGSKA (reference sequence). The V and J ends lost 3 bases and 0 bases respectively, with 10 bases between them. This CDR3 comprises 14 residues. This chain's CDR3 is CSAREGLSTDTQYF. The CDR3 DNA follows: TGCAGTGCTAGGGAGGGGCTTAGCACAGATACGCAGTATTTT.

This clonotype was counted at least ten times. This sequence joins TRBV4-3 and TRBJ2-7; 10 bases are a match to TRBD1. The V segment lost 3 bases and the J segment 5 bases; nucleotides outside the gene matches: 16. Germline loops: CDR1 LGHNA, CDR2 YSLEER. The CDR3 spans 18 residues. This chain's CDR3 is CASSHPRPLGQGGDEQYF. In nucleotides, the CDR3 is TGCGCCAGCAGCCACCCCAGGCCCTTAGGACAGGGGGGCGACGAGCAGTACTTC.

On this clonotype itself: A read error may account for a junction end that differs from germline. The chain joins TRBV4-2 to TRBJ2-7; 7 positions match TRBD1. Germline loops: CDR1 LGHNA, CDR2 YNFKEQ. CDR3 size: 13 residues. CDR3 sequence: CPSRLGQTYEQYF. In DNA, the CDR3 is TGTCCCAGCAGATTGGGACAGACCTACGAGCAATATTTC.

The chain links TRBV28 to TRBJ1-6; unclear D gene. CDR3 length: 14 residues. Germline assignment: CDR1 MDHEN and CDR2 SYDVKM. V shed 5 bases and J shed 5 bases, with 10 bases lying between them. The DNA of the CDR3 is TGTGCCAGCAGTGGTACGGGCCATAATTCACCCCTCCACTTT. This translates into CASSGTGHNSPLHF.

On this clonotype itself: A much larger clone differs from this one at a single base, so this may be a read error. The chain carries TRBV5-6 and TRBJ2-1; 10 bases match TRBD1. This CDR3 contains 15 residues. Germline CDR1 and CDR2: SGHDT and YYEEEE. The CDR3 protein is CASNLTGGAYNEQFF. Written as DNA, the CDR3 is TGTGCCAGCAACTTGACAGGGGGCGCGTACAATGAGCAGTTCTTC. Variable domain in full (rest from reference TRBV5-6 and TRBJ2-1): DAGVTQSPTHLIKTRGQQVTLRCSPKSGHDTVSWYQQALGQGPQFIFQYYEEEERQRGNFPDRFSGHQFPNYSSELNVNALLLGDSALYLCASNLTGGAYNEQFFGPGTRLTVL.

Concerning this clonotype: Germline and junction disagree at one end, which may indicate a read error. The chain carries TRBV20-1 and TRBJ2-3; a possible D gene is TRBD1 (5 bases). Germline values: CDR1 DFQATT, CDR2 SNEGSKA (reference sequence). The CDR3 has 14 amino acids. CDR3 coding DNA: TGCACTGCCGTGTGGGGCCAGGGAACAGATATGCAGTATTTT. Translated: CTAVWGQGTDMQYF.

The genes are TRBV20-1 and TRBJ1-2; no reliable D call. Trimming took off 3 bases at V and 5 bases at J, with 10 bases between the two ends. Germline V gives CDR1 DFQATT, CDR2 SNEGSKA (reference sequence). CDR3 length equals 12 residues. CDR3 bases: TGCAGTGCTAGCATCTCCTATTATGGCTACACCTTC. It codes for CSASISYYGYTF.

Remarks on this clonotype: Compared with germline, one end of the junction differs, possibly owing to a read error. The V and J genes are TRBV6-5 and TRBJ2-7; 13 bases line up with TRBD2. Germline CDR1 reads MNHEY; CDR2 reads SVGAGI. The CDR3 is 15 residues long. CDR3 nucleotides: TGTGCCAGCAACCGCAGGACTAGCGGGAGTTACGGGCAGTACTTC. Translation gives CASNRRTSGSYGQYF.

With regard to this clonotype: A much larger clone sits a single nucleotide away, making a read error possible. The chain joins TRBV12-3 or TRBV12-4 to TRBJ1-2, with unresolved D. CDR3 length equals 13 residues. Trimming pared 1 base from V and 4 bases from J, leaving 7 bases between. CDR3 sequence: CASSLGTIYGYTF. In DNA, the CDR3 is TGTGCCAGCAGTTTAGGCACTATCTATGGCTACACCTTC.

On this clonotype itself: A much larger clone is a single base away; this may be a read error. The chain couples TRBV20-1 to TRBJ1-3; D is uncertain. This CDR3 is built from 15 residues. V was shortened by 4 bases and J by 4 bases, with 17 bases between the two germline ends. Germline V gene lookup returns CDR1 DFQATT and CDR2 SNEGSKA (reference sequence). The CDR3, as DNA: TGCAGTGCTAATCCGGGCACGGGATCCGGAAACACCATATATTTT. Translating gives CSANPGTGSGNTIYF.